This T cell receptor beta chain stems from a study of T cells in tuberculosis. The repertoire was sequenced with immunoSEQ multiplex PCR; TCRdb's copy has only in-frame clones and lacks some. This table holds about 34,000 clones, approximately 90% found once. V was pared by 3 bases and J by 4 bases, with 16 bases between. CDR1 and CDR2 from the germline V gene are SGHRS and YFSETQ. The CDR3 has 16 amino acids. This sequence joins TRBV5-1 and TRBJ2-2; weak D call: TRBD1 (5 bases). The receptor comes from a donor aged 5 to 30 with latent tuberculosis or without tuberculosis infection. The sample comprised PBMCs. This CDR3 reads CASSSQGPPGTGELFF. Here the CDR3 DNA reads TGCGCCAGCAGCTCTCAGGGCCCCCCGGGCACCGGGGAGCTGTTTTTT.